The 12 T cell receptor beta chains listed next were all sequenced from one sample in a study of cytomegalovirus exposure and HLA in healthy donors. This PCR relied on a set of 60 Vbeta primers and 13 Jbeta primers. Clones were sequenced by immunoSEQ multiplex PCR, and TCRdb holds only the in-frame ones, with some missing. The sample yields more than 140,000 clones, 64% seen once. Sequencing was performed on PBMCs. The receptors were gathered from a woman between 25 and 40 years old in good health and CMV-seropositive.

This clone has just a few counts. In DNA form, the CDR3 reads TGTGCCAGCAGCCCCGGGACAAATTTAATCTACGAGCAGTACTTC. It encodes CASSPGTNLIYEQYF. The chain is built from TRBV11-3 and TRBJ2-7; possibly TRBD1 for D (6 bases). The germline V gene encodes CDR1 SGHNT and CDR2 YENEEA. The CDR3 covers 15 residues. V gave up 5 bases and J gave up 3 bases, with 17 bases separating them.

The J gene is TRBJ2-7, the V gene TRBV7-3; the match to TRBD1 covers 10 bases. The CDR3 length is 15 residues. V was pared by 5 bases and J by 4 bases, with 8 bases of the junction left unmatched. Germline V gives CDR1 SGHTA, CDR2 FQGTGA. The DNA for the CDR3 is TGTGCCAGCAGCCCGCGGACAGGGGGGGCGTACGAGCAGTACTTC. It is translated as CASSPRTGGAYEQYF.

This clone appeared once. The CDR3 loop reads CAIRGGHEAFF. The CDR3 bases are TGTGCCATCAGGGGGGGGCACGAAGCTTTCTTT. V gene TRBV10-3 combines with J gene TRBJ1-1, with D tentatively TRBD1 (6 bases). The germline V gene has CDR1 ENHRY and CDR2 SYGVKD. V dropped 6 bases and J dropped 8 bases, with 10 bases sitting between them. The CDR3 is 11 amino acids.

The rearrangement uses TRBV5-6 and TRBJ1-5; D is unresolved. CDR3 length equals 13 residues. CDR1 is SGHDT, CDR2 YYEEEE, per germline. V shed 0 bases and J shed 9 bases, with 10 bases lying between them. CDR3 in DNA: TGTGCCAGCAGCTTGGCCGTGGAGATGCCCCAGCATTTT. The encoded protein is CASSLAVEMPQHF.

V and J are TRBV6-6 and TRBJ1-4, with D hard to call. Between the trimmed V and J ends, which lost 8 bases and 7 bases, there was a span of 20 bases. The CDR3 consists of 15 residues. Per germline, CDR1 MNHNY and CDR2 SVGAGI (reference sequence). The CDR3, as DNA: TGTGCCAGCCGCCGAAGAGGAGCTCAAGCTGAAAAACTGTTTTTT. The encoded protein is CASRRRGAQAEKLFF.

This clone showed up just a few times. The chain couples TRBV9 to TRBJ1-1, with D possibly TRBD1 on 6 matching bases. CDR1 SGDLS and CDR2 YYNGEE come from the germline V gene. The CDR3 consists of 12 residues. V dropped 4 bases and J dropped 7 bases, with 11 bases sitting between them. The CDR3 coding sequence is TGTGCCAGCAGCCCGGGACACCTTGAAGCTTTCTTT. It translates to CASSPGHLEAFF.

The V call is TRBV6-1, the J call TRBJ1-2, with D unclear. The V end was cut by 3 bases, the J end by 3 bases, with 11 bases between. Germline V gene lookup returns CDR1 MNHNS and CDR2 SASEGT. The CDR3 totals 14 residues. CDR3 sequence reads: CASSEGDWDYGYTF. As DNA, the CDR3 is TGTGCCAGCAGTGAGGGAGACTGGGACTATGGCTACACCTTC.

This chain uses TRBV6-1 with TRBJ1-3; D not resolved. This CDR3 is 12 amino acids long. CDR1 and CDR2 from the germline V gene are MNHNS and SASEGT. V shed 8 bases and J shed 2 bases, with 7 bases lying between them. The CDR3 loop reads CASFGPGNTIYF. In DNA form, the CDR3 reads TGTGCCAGCTTTGGCCCTGGAAACACCATATATTTT.

The rearrangement links TRBV5-4 to TRBJ1-4, with 7 positions matching TRBD1. CDR1 and CDR2 (germline): SGHNT, YYREEE (reference sequence). The J segment lost 8 bases and the V segment lost 4 bases, leaving 8 bases of the junction unmatched. This CDR3 is built from 14 residues. The CDR3 protein is CASSPTGTEEKLFF. CDR3 coding DNA: TGTGCCAGCAGCCCGACAGGGACTGAGGAAAAACTGTTTTTT.

The V call is TRBV7-9, the J call TRBJ2-5; 7 bases are a match to TRBD1. CDR3 size: 14 residues. V was clipped by 6 bases and J by 6 bases; unmatched bases: 10. The germline CDR1 and CDR2 sequences are SEHNR and FQNEAQ (reference sequence). CDR3 in DNA: TGTGCCAGCAGTCAAACAGGGGATTGGAAGACCCAGTACTTC. This gives the protein CASSQTGDWKTQYF. Based on the CDR3 plus reference TRBV7-9 and TRBJ2-5, the full variable domain is DTGVSQNPRHKITKRGQNVTFRCDPISEHNRLYWYRQTLGQGPEFLTYFQNEAQLEKSRLLSDRFSAERPKGSFSTLEIQRTEQGDSAMYLCASSQTGDWKTQYFGPGTRLLVL.

This clone has a handful of counts. V gene TRBV28 combines with J gene TRBJ1-1; unclear D gene. V lost 7 bases, J lost 1 base, and 13 bases lay in between. The germline CDR1 and CDR2 sequences are MDHEN and SYDVKM. The CDR3 runs to 14 residues. CDR3 in DNA: TGTGCCAGCATCCAACCCACTCGGAACACTGAAGCTTTCTTT. Protein product: CASIQPTRNTEAFF. Looking up the rest from reference TRBV28 and TRBJ1-1 gives the full variable domain: DVKVTQSSRYLVKRTGEKVFLECVQDMDHENMFWYRQDPGLGLRLIYFSYDVKMKEKGDIPEGYSVSREKKERFSLILESASTNQTSMYLCASIQPTRNTEAFFGQGTRLTVV.

The chain uses TRBV6-5 and TRBJ2-5; D possibly corresponds to TRBD2 (5 bases). Trimming took 4 bases from V and 5 from J, leaving 14 bases between them. Germline-derived CDR1 and CDR2 are MNHEY and SVGAGI. The CDR3 runs to 14 residues. CDR3 coding DNA: TGTGCCAGCAGTTTATTCGGGGATGCGGAGACCCAGTACTTC. Its protein product is CASSLFGDAETQYF.